Each of the 5 T cell receptor beta chains below was sequenced from the same sample in a study of blood T cell repertoires in COVID-19. TCRdb's copy holds only in-frame clones and misses some; the assay was immunoSEQ multiplex PCR. The sample records fewer than 110,000 clones, 84% being singletons. Material: peripheral blood. These receptors all come from a human donor in a cohort sampled during active or convalescent COVID-19.

The chain is built from TRBV13 and TRBJ1-1; D possibly corresponds to TRBD1 (5 bases). Trimming stripped 5 bases from V and 0 bases from J, with 10 bases between. Germline V CDR1 and CDR2: PRHDT, FYEKMQ (reference sequence). The CDR3 loop spans 14 amino acids. CDR3 DNA sequence: TGTGCCAGCAGCAACCAGGGTTTGAACACTGAAGCTTTCTTT. Protein: CASSNQGLNTEAFF.

This clone is medium-sized in the sample. The rearrangement links TRBV3-1 (or the pseudogene TRBV3-2) to TRBJ1-6; 7 bases fit TRBD1. The ends lost 4 bases at V and 8 bases at J; junction bases unmatched: 2. Germline lookup yields CDR1 LGHDT and CDR2 YNNKEL (reference sequence). This CDR3 spans 13 amino acids. The CDR3 DNA sequence: TGTGCCAGCAGCCGAGGGACAGATTCACCCCTCCACTTT. This encodes CASSRGTDSPLHF.

The chain recombines TRBV5-1 with TRBJ2-1; no definite D call. Germline V gene lookup returns CDR1 SGHRS and CDR2 YFSETQ. The V and J ends lost 0 bases and 4 bases respectively, with 2 bases between them. This CDR3 region has 12 residues. In DNA form, the CDR3 reads TGCGCCAGCAGCTTGGCGTACAATGAGCAGTTCTTC. This codes for CASSLAYNEQFF. Looking up the rest from reference TRBV5-1 and TRBJ2-1 gives the full variable domain: KAGVTQTPRYLIKTRGQQVTLSCSPISGHRSVSWYQQTPGQGLQFLFEYFSETQRNKGNFPGRFSGRQFSNSRSEMNVSTLELGDSALYLCASSLAYNEQFFGPGTRLTVL.

V gene TRBV19 combines with J gene TRBJ2-3, with D hard to call. Germline CDR1 reads LNHDA; CDR2 reads SQIVND (reference sequence). The CDR3 covers 11 residues. Trimming stripped 5 bases from V and 4 bases from J, with 4 bases between. CDR3 sequence: CASSSSDTQYF. DNA for the CDR3: TGTGCCAGTAGTTCGTCAGATACGCAGTATTTT. The full variable domain, its missing parts supplied by reference TRBV19 and TRBJ2-3, is DGGITQSPKYLFRKEGQNVTLSCEQNLNHDAMYWYRQDPGQGLRLIYYSQIVNDFQKGDIAEGYSVSREKKESFPLTVTSAQKNPTAFYLCASSSSDTQYFGPGTRLTVL.

J is TRBJ1-1 and V is TRBV4-1, with 7 bases matching TRBD1. V gave up 4 bases and J gave up 5 bases; unmatched junction bases: 19. Germline CDR1 and CDR2: MGHRA and YSYEKL. The CDR3 is 18 residues long. DNA of the CDR3: TGCGCCAGCAGCCGCGGAGCCGGACAGGACGCGGTGAGGACTGAAGCTTTCTTT. Residues: CASSRGAGQDAVRTEAFF.